The sequence of this T cell receptor (beta chain) was determined in a study of human versus mouse CDR3 diversity and MHC coevolution. V was pared by 2 bases and J by 8 bases, with 6 bases between. The CDR3 consists of 11 residues. Germline lookup yields CDR1 SGHNT and CDR2 YYREEE (reference sequence). The table came from immunoSEQ multiplex PCR; TCRdb's copy has only in-frame clones and leaves some out. Among approximately 81,000 clones listed, roughly 95% were seen once. This chain links TRBV5-4 with TRBJ2-3; TRBD2 is a possible D gene (5 bases). This sequence was found in a person between 25 and 75 years old in good health. Sequencing input: naive CD4+ T cells from blood. Stated subset: CD45RO-negative CD62L-positive naive CD4 T cells. This chain's CDR3 is CASSLGSTQYF. In nucleotides, the CDR3 is TGTGCCAGCAGCTTAGGGAGTACGCAGTATTTT.